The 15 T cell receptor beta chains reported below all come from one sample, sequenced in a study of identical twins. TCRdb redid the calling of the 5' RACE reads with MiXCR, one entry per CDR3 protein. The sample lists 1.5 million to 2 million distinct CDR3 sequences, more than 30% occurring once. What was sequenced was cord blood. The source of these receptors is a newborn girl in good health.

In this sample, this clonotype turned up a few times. CDR3 sequence: CASSHQPGQGGDTQYF. As DNA, the CDR3 is TGTGCCAGCAGCCACCAGCCGGGACAGGGGGGAGATACGCAGTATTTT. The J gene is TRBJ2-3, the V gene TRBV4-2, with 11 bases aligning to TRBD1. Trimming at V came to 3 bases and at J to 5 bases, leaving 7 bases not matched to a gene. Germline V lookup: CDR1 LGHNA, CDR2 YNFKEQ. This CDR3 contains 16 residues.

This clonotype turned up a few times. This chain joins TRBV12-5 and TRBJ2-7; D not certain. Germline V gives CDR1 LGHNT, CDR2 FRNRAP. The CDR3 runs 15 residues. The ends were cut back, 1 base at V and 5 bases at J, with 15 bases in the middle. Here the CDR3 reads CASGLAGSKSDEQYF. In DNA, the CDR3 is TGTGCTAGTGGTTTGGCAGGAAGTAAATCAGACGAGCAGTACTTC.

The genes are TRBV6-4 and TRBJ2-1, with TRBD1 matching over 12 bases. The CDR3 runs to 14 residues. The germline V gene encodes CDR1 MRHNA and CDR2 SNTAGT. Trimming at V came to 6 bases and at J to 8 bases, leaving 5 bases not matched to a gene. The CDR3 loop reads CASRPGQGAYEQFF. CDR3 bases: TGTGCCAGCAGACCGGGACAGGGGGCCTATGAGCAGTTCTTC.

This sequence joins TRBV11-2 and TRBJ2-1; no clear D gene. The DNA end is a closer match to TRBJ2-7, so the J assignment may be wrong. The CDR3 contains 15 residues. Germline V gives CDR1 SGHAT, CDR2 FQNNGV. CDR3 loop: CASSLDAGAYNEQYF. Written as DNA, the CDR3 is TGTGCCAGCAGCTTAGATGCAGGAGCCTACAATGAGCAGTACTTC.

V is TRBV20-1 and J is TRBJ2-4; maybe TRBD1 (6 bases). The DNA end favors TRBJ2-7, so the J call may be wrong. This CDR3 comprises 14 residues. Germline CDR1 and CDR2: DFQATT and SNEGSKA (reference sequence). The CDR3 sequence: CSAERGTREHEQYF. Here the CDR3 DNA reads TGCAGTGCGGAAAGGGGGACCAGAGAACACGAGCAGTACTTC.

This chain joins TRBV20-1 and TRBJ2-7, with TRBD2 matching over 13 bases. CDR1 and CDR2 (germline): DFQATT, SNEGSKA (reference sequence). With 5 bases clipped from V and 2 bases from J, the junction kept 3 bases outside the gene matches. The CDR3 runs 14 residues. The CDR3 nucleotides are TGCAGTGCTGTAACTAGCGGGAGGGCCTACGAGCAGTACTTC. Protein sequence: CSAVTSGRAYEQYF.

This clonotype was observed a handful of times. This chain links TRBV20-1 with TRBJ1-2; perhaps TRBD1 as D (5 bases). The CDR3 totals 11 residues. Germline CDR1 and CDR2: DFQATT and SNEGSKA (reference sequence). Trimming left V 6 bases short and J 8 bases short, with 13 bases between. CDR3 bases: TGCAGTGCCCCTCTTGACAGCGGCTACACCTTC. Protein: CSAPLDSGYTF.

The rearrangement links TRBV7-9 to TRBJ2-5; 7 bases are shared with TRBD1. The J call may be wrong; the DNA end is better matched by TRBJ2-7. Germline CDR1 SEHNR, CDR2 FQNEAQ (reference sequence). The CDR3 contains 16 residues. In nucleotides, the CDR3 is TGTGCCAGCAGCTGGACCCCCGGGACAGCGTTCTACGAGCAGTACTTC. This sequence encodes CASSWTPGTAFYEQYF.

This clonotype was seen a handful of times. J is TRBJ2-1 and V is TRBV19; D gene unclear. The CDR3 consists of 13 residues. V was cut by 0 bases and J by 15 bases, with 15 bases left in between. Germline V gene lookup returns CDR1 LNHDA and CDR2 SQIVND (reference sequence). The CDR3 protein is CASSIDRAPTPFF. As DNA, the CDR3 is TGTGCCAGTAGTATAGATCGGGCCCCTACCCCGTTCTTC.

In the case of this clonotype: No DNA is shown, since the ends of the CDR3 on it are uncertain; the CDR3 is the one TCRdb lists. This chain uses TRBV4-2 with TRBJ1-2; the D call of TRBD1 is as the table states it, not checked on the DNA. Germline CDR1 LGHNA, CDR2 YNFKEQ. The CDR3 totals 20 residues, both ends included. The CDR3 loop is CASSNDRANEELFFGSGYTF.

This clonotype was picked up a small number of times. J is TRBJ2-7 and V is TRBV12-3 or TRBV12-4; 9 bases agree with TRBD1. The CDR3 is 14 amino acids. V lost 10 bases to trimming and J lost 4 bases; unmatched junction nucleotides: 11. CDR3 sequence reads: CANRTGTGLYEQYF. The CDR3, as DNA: TGTGCCAACCGAACCGGGACAGGGCTTTACGAGCAGTACTTC.

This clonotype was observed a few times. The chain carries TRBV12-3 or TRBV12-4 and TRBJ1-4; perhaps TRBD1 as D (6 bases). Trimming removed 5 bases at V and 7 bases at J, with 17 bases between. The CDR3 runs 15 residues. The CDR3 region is CASSPRTARGEKLFF. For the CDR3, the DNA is TGTGCCAGCAGTCCCCGGACAGCGAGGGGTGAAAAACTGTTTTTT.

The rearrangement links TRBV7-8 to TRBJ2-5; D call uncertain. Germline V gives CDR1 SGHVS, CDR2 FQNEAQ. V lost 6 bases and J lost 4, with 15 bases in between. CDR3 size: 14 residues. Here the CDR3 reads CASSQIGPSETQYF. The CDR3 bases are TGTGCCAGCAGTCAAATCGGCCCGTCAGAGACCCAGTACTTC.

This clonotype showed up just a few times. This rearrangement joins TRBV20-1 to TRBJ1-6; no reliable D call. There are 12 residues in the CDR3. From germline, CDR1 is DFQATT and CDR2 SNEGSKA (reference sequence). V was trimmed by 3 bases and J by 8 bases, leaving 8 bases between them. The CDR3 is CSASYRDSPLHF. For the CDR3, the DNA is TGCAGTGCTAGCTACAGAGATTCACCCCTCCACTTT.

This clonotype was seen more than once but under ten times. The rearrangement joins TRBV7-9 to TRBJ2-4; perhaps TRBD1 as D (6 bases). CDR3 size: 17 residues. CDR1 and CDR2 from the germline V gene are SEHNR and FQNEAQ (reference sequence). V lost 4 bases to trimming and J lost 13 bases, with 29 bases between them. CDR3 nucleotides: TGTGCCAGCAGCTCCCCCAACCGGGACACGAGTTTCCGAGAGCAGTACTTC. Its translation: CASSSPNRDTSFREQYF.